This passage covers 21 T cell receptor beta chains from one sample sequenced in a study of blood T cell repertoires in COVID-19. Clones were sequenced by immunoSEQ multiplex PCR, and TCRdb holds only the in-frame ones, with some missing. The table lists about 400,000 clones, around nine tenths of them singletons. The sequenced sample consisted of PBMCs or T cells enriched from blood (not recorded which). These receptors were collected from a woman aged 18-29 years with acute COVID-19.

This clone was detected only once. This chain uses TRBV5-1 with TRBJ1-2; possible D gene TRBD1, 5 bases. CDR1 SGHRS and CDR2 YFSETQ come from the germline V gene. V shed 0 bases and J shed 3 bases, with 12 bases lying between them. This CDR3 has 15 amino acids. CDR3 region: CASSLEVGGDYGYTF. CDR3 coding DNA: TGCGCCAGCAGCTTGGAGGTGGGAGGGGACTATGGCTACACCTTC.

V is TRBV19 and J is TRBJ2-3, with 11 bases matching TRBD2. The CDR3 sequence is 14 residues long. Trimming cost V 9 bases and J 4 bases; bases outside gene matches: 6. Looked up from germline, CDR1 is LNHDA and CDR2 is SQIVND (reference sequence). Written as DNA, the CDR3 is TGTGCCAGCACTAGCGGGAGTGACCCAGATACGCAGTATTTT. Its protein product is CASTSGSDPDTQYF.

This clone was detected once. The rearrangement links TRBV28 to TRBJ1-1, with a possible D match to TRBD1 (6 bases). Germline CDR1 reads MDHEN; CDR2 reads SYDVKM. V dropped 9 bases and J dropped 7 bases, with 21 bases sitting between them. CDR3 size: 14 residues. The CDR3 nucleotides are TGTGCCAGTCTAGAACCCCGGACAGCACTTGAAGCTTTCTTT. Amino acids: CASLEPRTALEAFF.

V is TRBV6-4 and J is TRBJ2-7, with 11 bases matching TRBD2. J gave up 4 bases and V 2 bases, and 10 bases lay outside the gene matches. Germline V gene data show CDR1 as MRHNA and CDR2 as SNTAGT. The CDR3 totals 17 residues. The CDR3 region is CASSDAMRLAGKYEQYF. The DNA of the CDR3 is TGTGCCAGCAGTGACGCAATGAGACTAGCGGGGAAATACGAGCAGTACTTC.

In this sample, this clone turned up once. The chain employs TRBV6-5 and TRBJ1-4; maybe TRBD1 (6 bases). Trimming removed 0 bases at V and 8 bases at J, with 13 bases between. CDR1 and CDR2 from the germline V gene are MNHEY and SVGAGI. CDR3 length: 15 amino acids. The CDR3 protein is CASSYSTGNEEKLFF. CDR3 DNA sequence: TGTGCCAGCAGTTACTCGACAGGAAACGAAGAAAAACTGTTTTTT.

This chain uses TRBV7-2 with TRBJ2-4; TRBD2 might be the D (6 bases). V gave up 1 base and J gave up 3 bases, with 16 bases separating them. This CDR3 region has 17 residues. Germline V gene lookup returns CDR1 SGHTA and CDR2 FQGNSA. The CDR3: CASSLEAPGEGKNIQYF. CDR3 sequence (DNA): TGTGCCAGCAGCTTAGAGGCCCCGGGAGAGGGCAAAAACATTCAGTACTTC.

Concerning this clone itself: The sample holds other DNA sequences that translate to the same CDR3. The chain recombines TRBV18 with TRBJ2-7, with a tentative D call TRBD2 (6 bases). The V end was cut by 3 bases, the J end by 1 base, with 10 bases between. The CDR3 length is 14 residues. CDR1 KGHSH and CDR2 LQKENI come from the germline V gene. The CDR3 loop is CASSPGGFSYEQYF. The CDR3 DNA reads TGTGCCAGCTCACCGGGGGGTTTTTCCTACGAGCAGTACTTC.

The chain couples TRBV15 to TRBJ2-5; TRBD1 matches 12 bases. With 5 bases clipped from V and 5 bases from J, the junction kept 6 bases outside the gene matches. Germline V gene sequence: CDR1 LNHNV, CDR2 YYDKDF (reference sequence). CDR3 size: 15 residues. This CDR3 reads CATSRGTGGVETQYF. CDR3 sequence (DNA): TGTGCCACCAGCCGGGGGACAGGGGGCGTCGAGACCCAGTACTTC.

This rearrangement joins TRBV21-1 to TRBJ2-1; the table's D call TRBD2 went unverified against the DNA. TRBV21-1 is a pseudogene segment. This CDR3 has 23 amino acids. The CDR3 DNA is TGTGCCAGCAGCCCGTACGGAATCAAGGGACTAGCGGGAGCGATGATGCCCTACAATGAGCAGTTCTTC. Its translation is CASSPYGIKGLAGAMMPYNEQFF.

Here the CDR3 reads CASSPLWDRDQYF. CDR3 DNA: TGTGCCAGCTCACCACTTTGGGACAGGGATCAGTACTTC. The chain is built from TRBV18 and TRBJ2-7; 9 positions agree with TRBD1. The CDR3 contains 13 residues. Per the germline V gene, CDR1 is KGHSH and CDR2 is LQKENI. Germline trimming cut 1 base from V and 10 bases from J; bases unmatched to any gene: 5.

The chain carries TRBV24-1 and TRBJ1-5, with a possible D match to TRBD1 (6 bases). CDR3 length equals 15 residues. The V gene lost 4 bases and the J gene lost 4 bases, with 13 bases spanning the gap. The germline gives CDR1 KGHDR, CDR2 SFDVKD. DNA of the CDR3: TGTGCCACCAGTGACCCGACAGGCGGTAATCAGCCCCAGCATTTT. The encoded protein is CATSDPTGGNQPQHF.

The rearrangement joins TRBV5-1 to TRBJ1-4; 8 bases fit TRBD1. This CDR3 has 16 amino acids. CDR1 is SGHRS and CDR2 is YFSETQ in the germline V gene. V was pared by 3 bases and J by 5 bases, with 9 bases of the junction left unmatched. CDR3 residues: CASSSGQGKQNEKLFF. CDR3 coding DNA: TGCGCCAGCAGCTCCGGACAGGGTAAACAGAATGAAAAACTGTTTTTT.

This clone was seen only once. This chain links TRBV3-1 (or the pseudogene TRBV3-2) with TRBJ2-3; TRBD2 agrees at 11 bases. J was trimmed by 3 bases and V by 6 bases; bases with no gene match: 14. The CDR3 is 18 residues long. CDR1 and CDR2 (germline): LGHDT, YNNKEL (reference sequence). This CDR3 is CASSLTTSGGTGTDTQYF. In nucleotides, the CDR3 is TGTGCCAGCAGTCTAACCACTAGCGGGGGAACGGGTACAGATACGCAGTATTTT.

The chain has TRBV30 and TRBJ1-2, with 8 bases that match TRBD1. CDR3 length: 12 amino acids. The V segment lost 2 bases and the J segment 7 bases; nucleotides outside the gene matches: 3. Germline V gene data show CDR1 as GTSNPN and CDR2 as SVGIG (reference sequence). Here the CDR3 reads CAWSPRGLGYTF. Written as DNA, the CDR3 is TGTGCCTGGAGTCCCAGGGGGCTTGGCTACACCTTC.

The chain is built from TRBV4-3 and TRBJ1-3; D is undetermined. Germline V gene data show CDR1 as LGHNA and CDR2 as YSLEER. Trimming shortened V by 1 base and J by 0 bases, and 10 bases separated the two germline ends. There are 16 residues in the CDR3. The CDR3 loop reads CASSQGRQDSGNTIYF. The DNA of the CDR3 is TGCGCCAGCAGCCAAGGCCGACAAGACTCTGGAAACACCATATATTTT.

V and J are TRBV12-5 and TRBJ1-5, with D unresolved. V was trimmed by 3 bases and J by 4 bases, leaving 4 bases between them. CDR1 is LGHNT, CDR2 FRNRAP, per germline. CDR3 size: 12 residues. The CDR3 sequence is CASGLLNQPQHF. The DNA for the CDR3 is TGTGCTAGTGGTTTATTAAATCAGCCCCAGCATTTT.

V and J are TRBV5-1 and TRBJ1-1; D may be TRBD1 (5 bases). The CDR3 is 13 residues long. Germline CDR1 and CDR2: SGHRS and YFSETQ. V lost 2 bases to trimming and J lost 4 bases, with 9 bases between them. CDR3 nucleotide sequence: TGCGCCAGCAGCTTCTTGGGGGGCACTGAAGCTTTCTTT. This encodes CASSFLGGTEAFF.

The gene calls are TRBV6-2 or TRBV6-3 and TRBJ1-6, with 7 bases aligning to TRBD1. J gave up 10 bases and V 4 bases, and 4 bases lay outside the gene matches. This CDR3 comprises 13 residues. Germline V lookup: CDR1 MNHEY, CDR2 SVGEGT. The chain's CDR3 is CASSWGQSSPLHF. The CDR3, as DNA: TGTGCCAGCAGTTGGGGACAGTCGTCACCCCTCCACTTT.

V usage is TRBV18 and J usage is TRBJ2-5; D perhaps matches TRBD2 (6 bases). The CDR3 is made up of 15 amino acids. With 3 bases removed from V and 5 bases from J, the gap between germline ends came to 16 bases. The germline CDR1 and CDR2 sequences are KGHSH and LQKENI. The CDR3 coding sequence is TGTGCCAGCTCACCTCGCGAGGGACTTTGGGAGACCCAGTACTTC. Protein: CASSPREGLWETQYF.

The chain couples TRBV2 to TRBJ2-1, with 9 bases matching TRBD1. Germline values: CDR1 SNHLY, CDR2 FYNNEI. J gave up 5 bases and V 7 bases, and 3 bases lay outside the gene matches. The CDR3 is 13 amino acids. For the CDR3, the DNA is TGTGCCAGCAAGGGACAGGGTGACAATGAGCAGTTCTTC. Encoded protein: CASKGQGDNEQFF.

The rearrangement uses TRBV6-5 and TRBJ2-2; D perhaps matches TRBD1 (6 bases). The length of the CDR3 is 14 residues. CDR1 and CDR2 (germline): MNHEY, SVGAGI. The germline V and J ends were trimmed by 4 bases and 6 bases, with 12 bases remaining between them. The chain's CDR3 is CASSFTGLAGELFF. In DNA form, the CDR3 reads TGTGCCAGCAGTTTCACAGGGTTAGCCGGGGAGCTGTTTTTT.